This T cell receptor (beta chain) was found in a study of CXCR3-negative and CXCR3-positive naive CD8 T cells. The sorting of each CD8+ T cell subset was done in triplicate, at 300,000 cells each. The authors made the TRB cDNA libraries by 5' RACE using UMI labels. From its re-call of the 5' RACE reads, TCRdb lists each CDR3 protein once, without DNA. In total, the table holds roughly 40,000 distinct CDR3 sequences. The CDR3 runs to 14 residues. Sequences were obtained from memory CD8+ T cells from blood. The chain uses TRBV21-1 and TRBJ1-5; there is no DNA to check the TCRdb D call of TRBD1. TRBV21-1 is listed as a pseudogene. This clonotype was obtained from a human donor in good health. Some clones in this sample may be carry-over from other donors' samples. This CDR3 is CASSKGQTNQPQHF.